The 10 T cell receptor beta chains listed next were all sequenced from one sample in a study of blood T cell repertoires in COVID-19. Clones were read by immunoSEQ multiplex PCR, and TCRdb kept only the in-frame ones, dropping some. The sample yields 85,000 to 110,000 clones, less than 90% seen once. Sequenced material: peripheral blood. These receptors came from a human donor in a cohort sampled during active COVID-19.

The rearrangement links TRBV5-1 to TRBJ2-1; 10 nucleotides align to TRBD2. CDR1 SGHRS and CDR2 YFSETQ come from the germline V gene. With 5 bases clipped from V and 10 bases from J, the junction kept 12 bases outside the gene matches. The CDR3 has 15 amino acids. CDR3: CASRHEAGGLSEQFF. The CDR3 bases are TGCGCCAGCAGACATGAAGCGGGGGGGCTTTCAGAGCAGTTCTTC.

The V and J genes are TRBV4-2 and TRBJ1-4, with D possibly being TRBD1 (5 bases). From germline, CDR1 is LGHNA and CDR2 YNFKEQ. V lost 0 bases and J 7 bases, leaving 18 bases between the germline ends. This CDR3 region has 17 residues. The CDR3: CASSQDGQAGRGEKLFF. For the CDR3, the DNA is TGTGCCAGCAGCCAAGACGGGCAAGCAGGGCGGGGTGAAAAACTGTTTTTT.

The chain joins TRBV27 to TRBJ2-1; D unresolved. This CDR3 is 12 amino acids long. Germline CDR1 and CDR2: MNHEY and SMNVEV (reference sequence). The V and J ends lost 7 bases and 7 bases respectively, with 11 bases between them. The CDR3 DNA is TGTGCCAGCAATTTCCCCGGGAATGAGCAGTTCTTC. Encoded protein: CASNFPGNEQFF.

This chain joins TRBV19 and TRBJ2-7; D possibly corresponds to TRBD1 (6 bases). V lost 10 bases to trimming and J lost 3 bases, with 13 bases between them. The germline V gene encodes CDR1 LNHDA and CDR2 SQIVND (reference sequence). The CDR3 is made up of 12 amino acids. CDR3 DNA sequence: TGTGCCACCAGGGGACCTCTCTACGAGCAGTACTTC. It translates to CATRGPLYEQYF.

The chain combines TRBV28 with TRBJ2-7; TRBD2 aligns across 9 bases. The CDR3 extends over 15 amino acids. Germline CDR1 MDHEN, CDR2 SYDVKM. The junction had 9 bases not matched to a gene; V was cut back by 7 bases and J by 2 bases. The DNA of the CDR3 is TGTGCCAGCATATTGGGAGCGGGGGGAACCTACGAGCAGTACTTC. This translates into CASILGAGGTYEQYF. Full variable domain (outside the CDR3, taken from reference TRBV28 and TRBJ2-7): DVKVTQSSRYLVKRTGEKVFLECVQDMDHENMFWYRQDPGLGLRLIYFSYDVKMKEKGDIPEGYSVSREKKERFSLILESASTNQTSMYLCASILGAGGTYEQYFGPGTRLTVT.

This chain links TRBV6-6 with TRBJ2-2; D might be TRBD2 (6 bases). The CDR3 has 18 residues. Germline V gives CDR1 MNHNY, CDR2 SVGAGI (reference sequence). Trimming removed 5 bases at V and 1 base at J, with 20 bases between. The CDR3 is CASSLRDLRIGNTGELFF. The DNA for the CDR3 is TGTGCCAGCAGTCTCCGGGACTTAAGAATCGGGAACACCGGGGAGCTGTTTTTT.

The chain recombines TRBV11-3 with TRBJ1-1; the match to TRBD1 covers 11 bases. CDR1 is SGHNT and CDR2 is YENEEA in the germline V gene. The CDR3 runs to 16 residues. Losses at the gene ends were 1 base for V and 3 bases for J; bases not matched to a gene: 4. CDR3 in DNA: TGTGCCAGCAGCTTAGGAGCGGGACAGGGGGACACTGAAGCTTTCTTT. Its protein is CASSLGAGQGDTEAFF.

Written as DNA, the CDR3 is TGTGCCAGCAGTTACTCTCCGACAGCACAAGAGACCCAGTACTTC. Encoded protein: CASSYSPTAQETQYF. This sequence joins TRBV6-5 and TRBJ2-5; D perhaps matches TRBD1 (5 bases). The CDR3 sequence is 15 residues long. The V gene lost 0 bases and the J gene lost 2 bases, with 10 bases spanning the gap. Germline CDR1 reads MNHEY; CDR2 reads SVGAGI.

This sequence joins TRBV5-1 and TRBJ2-7; 9 nucleotides match TRBD1. In germline, CDR1 is SGHRS, CDR2 YFSETQ. The V segment lost 4 bases and the J segment 3 bases; nucleotides outside the gene matches: 8. The CDR3 length is 15 residues. CDR3 bases: TGCGCCAGCAGCAACCCACAGGGGGCCTTCTACGAGCAGTACTTC. It codes for CASSNPQGAFYEQYF.

This CDR3 is CASSLWDRGQETQYF. The CDR3 coding sequence is TGTGCCAGCAGCTTGTGGGACAGGGGGCAAGAGACCCAGTACTTC. V is TRBV5-6 and J is TRBJ2-5, with 11 bases aligning to TRBD1. Unmatched junction bases numbered 1, after V lost 1 base and J lost 2 bases. Germline CDR1 reads SGHDT; CDR2 reads YYEEEE. This CDR3 is built from 15 residues.